This T cell receptor beta chain was observed in a study of Ad26.COV2.S vaccination and SARS-CoV-2 variants. Whole-study context: Each vaccinee took Ad26.COV2.S intramuscularly, once or twice 56 days apart. Study conclusions and caveats: Greater spike-specific TCR breadth was seen in vaccine recipients than in placebo recipients. Non-spike TCR breadth showed similarity between vaccine and placebo recipients.

The sample's treatment: 15 to 20 received Ad26.COV2.S at low or high dose, single or two shots; 5 received placebo; per-sample allocation not given. Sampling happened 63 days after the first vaccine or placebo injection. This adult donor, from Boston, was 18-55 years old. Concerning this clone: Its target is unknown.

Germline loops: CDR1 MNHNS, CDR2 SASEGT. This CDR3 spans 16 amino acids. Trimming at V came to 3 bases and at J to 2 bases, leaving 8 bases not matched to a gene. The method was immunoSEQ multiplex PCR; TCRdb's version includes in-frame clones alone and lacks a portion of them. Here the sample spans over 400,000 clones, about 90% being singletons. The sequencing used peripheral blood, collected in a trial of Ad26.COV2.S vaccine versus placebo. The chain is built from TRBV6-1 and TRBJ2-7, with 9 bases aligning to TRBD2. This clonotype originated in a person aged 18-60 years who received the Ad26.COV2.S COVID-19 vaccine or a placebo. The chain's CDR3 is CASSDSLAGWAYEQYF. CDR3 sequence (DNA): TGTGCCAGCAGTGATTCTCTAGCGGGGTGGGCCTACGAGCAGTACTTC.